This entry describes one T cell receptor (beta chain). As yet, its antigen is unknown. The data belong to a study of beta chain features in type 1 diabetes. General observations from the study: Researchers could not determine here whether HLA type influences TCRB rearrangement.

All of the isolated RNA was reverse transcribed, so expressed TCRB transcripts were sequenced. The method was immunoSEQ multiplex PCR; TCRdb's version includes in-frame clones alone and lacks a portion of them. The repertoire consists of a few hundred thousand clones, with about 15% occurring once and the leading ten covering 0.03% to 0.04%. Trimming stripped 3 bases from V and 0 bases from J, with 4 bases between. Per the germline V gene, CDR1 is SGDLS and CDR2 is YYNGEE. The CDR3 has 13 residues. Every single donor gave one heparinised blood draw, and these averaged about 110 mL. Material: naive CD4+ T cells from blood. This TCR was sampled from a man aged 25-45 years in good health. This sequence joins TRBV9 and TRBJ1-3; D is undetermined. The CDR3 protein is CASSASSGNTIYF. In DNA, the CDR3 is TGTGCCAGCAGCGCAAGCTCTGGAAACACCATATATTTT.